These 10 T cell receptor beta chains share one sample of origin, sequenced in a study of shared clonotypes between healthy human individuals. Profiled with immunoSEQ multiplex PCR; TCRdb holds only in-frame clones, not every one. Here the sample spans 1.4 million or so clones, approximately 98.5% being singletons. Input material: naive CD4+ T cells sorted from blood. The sample's subset: CD45RA+ positively selected. These TCRs come from a man younger than 45 in good health.

This clone appeared once. V is TRBV18 and J is TRBJ2-7; 11 nucleotides agree with TRBD2. V shed 6 bases, J shed 4 bases, and the junction held 8 bases outside the gene matches. The CDR3 covers 15 residues. Germline values: CDR1 KGHSH, CDR2 LQKENI. The CDR3 protein is CASSLSTSGSYEQYF. In DNA, the CDR3 is TGTGCCAGCTCGCTGTCAACTAGCGGGAGTTACGAGCAGTACTTC.

This CDR3 reads CASSPGTGGNQPQHF. The CDR3 DNA reads TGTGCCAGCAGCCCGGGGACAGGGGGCAATCAGCCCCAGCATTTT. J is TRBJ1-5 and V is TRBV6-1; 10 bases are shared with TRBD1. CDR1 is MNHNS, CDR2 SASEGT, per germline. With 6 bases clipped from V and 2 bases from J, the junction kept 4 bases outside the gene matches. CDR3 length: 15 amino acids.

V usage is TRBV6-1 and J usage is TRBJ1-2, with D hard to call. This CDR3 has 14 amino acids. Germline values: CDR1 MNHNS, CDR2 SASEGT. With 0 bases removed from V and 3 bases from J, the gap between germline ends came to 8 bases. For the CDR3, the DNA is TGTGCCAGCAGTGAAGCACCCCGTTACTATGGCTACACCTTC. It is translated as CASSEAPRYYGYTF.

With regard to this clone: Different DNA sequences within this sample yield the same CDR3. The V call is TRBV7-3, the J call TRBJ1-1; possible D gene TRBD1, 6 bases. Trimming stripped 3 bases from V and 4 bases from J, with 9 bases between. The CDR3 is 13 amino acids. Looked up from germline, CDR1 is SGHTA and CDR2 is FQGTGA. The CDR3, as DNA: TGTGCCAGCAGCTTGGACAGAGTCACTGAAGCTTTCTTT. Translating gives CASSLDRVTEAFF.

The chain uses TRBV9 and TRBJ2-3, with TRBD2 as a possible D gene (6 bases). CDR1 and CDR2 (germline): SGDLS, YYNGEE. This CDR3 region has 18 residues. Trimming stripped 1 base from V and 0 bases from J, with 18 bases between. CDR3 sequence reads: CASSVPSVGGTSTDTQYF. CDR3 DNA: TGTGCCAGCAGCGTACCCTCGGTCGGCGGGACTAGCACAGATACGCAGTATTTT.

V and J are TRBV14 and TRBJ2-1; a weak D match, TRBD2 (6 bases). The CDR3 spans 16 residues. Trimming cost V 1 base and J 0 bases, with 10 bases left between them. Germline V gives CDR1 SGHDN, CDR2 FVKESK. The CDR3 bases are TGTGCCAGCAGCCAAGGGGGGAGGAGCTCCTACAATGAGCAGTTCTTC. This translates into CASSQGGRSSYNEQFF.

The chain combines TRBV9 with TRBJ2-1; D unclear. The germline V and J ends were trimmed by 0 bases and 4 bases, with 11 bases remaining between them. This CDR3 comprises 15 residues. The germline gives CDR1 SGDLS, CDR2 YYNGEE. CDR3 DNA sequence: TGTGCCAGCAGCGTAGACCAAGGCCTTTACAATGAGCAGTTCTTC. Translating it yields CASSVDQGLYNEQFF.

V gene TRBV7-9 combines with J gene TRBJ2-7; TRBD1 agrees at 10 bases. Germline values: CDR1 SEHNR, CDR2 FQNEAQ (reference sequence). The CDR3 is made up of 14 amino acids. With V trimmed by 6 bases and J by 0 bases, 2 bases remained unmatched. CDR3 residues: CASSWTGGSYEQYF. The CDR3 bases are TGTGCCAGCAGTTGGACAGGGGGCTCCTACGAGCAGTACTTC.

The V and J genes are TRBV5-6 and TRBJ2-7, with a possible D match to TRBD1 (6 bases). The V gene lost 1 base and the J gene lost 2 bases, with 19 bases spanning the gap. The CDR3 has 17 amino acids. CDR1 is SGHDT, CDR2 YYEEEE, per germline. CDR3 sequence reads: CASSLSRGEIPPYEQYF. CDR3 nucleotides: TGTGCCAGCAGCTTGTCCAGGGGAGAGATCCCCCCCTACGAGCAGTACTTC.

CDR3 sequence reads: CASSYSTASVEQYF. DNA of the CDR3: TGTGCCAGCAGTTACTCGACGGCCTCGGTCGAGCAGTACTTC. This rearrangement joins TRBV6-5 to TRBJ2-7; D uncertain. Germline V gene data show CDR1 as MNHEY and CDR2 as SVGAGI. V shed 0 bases and J shed 6 bases, with 12 bases lying between them. The CDR3 has 14 amino acids.